A single sample is the source of the 32 T cell receptor beta chains below, sequenced in a study of cytomegalovirus exposure and HLA in healthy donors. PCR was performed using 60 Vbeta and 13 Jbeta primers. Some clones are missing from TCRdb's copy, which holds only in-frame ones; the method was immunoSEQ multiplex PCR. Of about 80,000 clones listed, 62% were seen once; the top ten hold 3.5% to 4.5%. The sample consisted of PBMCs. Receptors were obtained from a male donor in good health and CMV-seropositive.

This chain connects TRBV6-6 to TRBJ1-3; 7 bases line up with TRBD1. The CDR3 loop spans 14 amino acids. Germline V lookup: CDR1 MNHNY, CDR2 SVGAGI (reference sequence). The J segment lost 4 bases and the V segment lost 5 bases, leaving 5 bases of the junction unmatched. CDR3: CASSGPGQGNTIYF. Written as DNA, the CDR3 is TGTGCCAGCAGTGGTCCGGGACAGGGAAACACCATATATTTT.

This clone was seen just once. The chain combines TRBV4-1 with TRBJ2-1; D gene ambiguous. The V end was cut by 1 base, the J end by 9 bases, with 13 bases between. This CDR3 spans 14 amino acids. The germline gives CDR1 MGHRA, CDR2 YSYEKL. Written as DNA, the CDR3 is TGCGCCAGCAGCCAAGCATCGACAACTGTTGAGCAGTTCTTC. It specifies CASSQASTTVEQFF.

This clone turned up a few times. The V and J genes are TRBV27 and TRBJ1-4; 9 positions agree with TRBD1. This CDR3 is 17 amino acids long. V was clipped by 2 bases and J by 0 bases; unmatched bases: 4. Germline CDR1 MNHEY, CDR2 SMNVEV (reference sequence). CDR3 residues: CASSLGGQGTTNEKLFF. CDR3 nucleotide sequence: TGTGCCAGCAGTTTAGGGGGACAGGGAACAACTAATGAAAAACTGTTTTTT.

V and J are TRBV6-4 and TRBJ1-6, with 7 bases identical to TRBD1. Germline values: CDR1 MRHNA, CDR2 SNTAGT. V lost 8 bases, J lost 7 bases, and 5 bases stayed unmatched. The CDR3 is made up of 13 amino acids. CDR3 sequence (DNA): TGTGCCAGCTCCCGGGACAGAAATTCACCCCTCCACTTT. Encoded protein: CASSRDRNSPLHF.

This clone was seen only a few times. V gene TRBV27 combines with J gene TRBJ2-7, with 8 bases that match TRBD2. Germline V gene sequence: CDR1 MNHEY, CDR2 SMNVEV (reference sequence). The CDR3 sequence is 15 residues long. Trimming cost V 7 bases and J 3 bases; bases outside gene matches: 11. The CDR3 region has the DNA TGTGCCAGCACCGGTAGCGGGGAGGACCTCTACGAGCAGTACTTC. This sequence encodes CASTGSGEDLYEQYF.

This chain uses TRBV28 with TRBJ2-4, with 9 positions matching TRBD2. CDR1 and CDR2 from the germline V gene are MDHEN and SYDVKM. The V gene end was trimmed by 3 bases and the J gene end by 9 bases; junction bases not matched to a gene: 6. The CDR3 has 14 residues. DNA of the CDR3: TGTGCCAGCAGTTTCGCGGGGGGGCCGCCCATTCAGTACTTC. It is translated as CASSFAGGPPIQYF.

This sequence joins TRBV28 and TRBJ1-6; 7 bases line up with TRBD1. V was pared by 5 bases and J by 8 bases, with 9 bases of the junction left unmatched. This CDR3 is built from 15 residues. Germline V gives CDR1 MDHEN, CDR2 SYDVKM. The CDR3 loop reads CASSPRTGPDSPLHF. In nucleotides, the CDR3 is TGTGCCAGCAGTCCACGGACAGGACCAGATTCACCCCTCCACTTT. The whole variable domain, remainder taken from reference TRBV28 and TRBJ1-6, is DVKVTQSSRYLVKRTGEKVFLECVQDMDHENMFWYRQDPGLGLRLIYFSYDVKMKEKGDIPEGYSVSREKKERFSLILESASTNQTSMYLCASSPRTGPDSPLHFGNGTRLTVT.

There are a few counts of this clone. The chain links TRBV5-6 to TRBJ1-5; TRBD1 matches 9 bases. Germline V gene lookup returns CDR1 SGHDT and CDR2 YYEEEE. CDR3 length: 15 amino acids. V was pared by 0 bases and J by 6 bases, with 4 bases of the junction left unmatched. The CDR3 bases are TGTGCCAGCAGCTTGGGGACAGGGGCCCTTCAGCCCCAGCATTTT. This translates into CASSLGTGALQPQHF.

This clone appeared a single time. The DNA for the CDR3 is TGTGCCAGCAGCTTAGTCCACAGGGGCTCGGATACGCAGTATTTT. Translation gives CASSLVHRGSDTQYF. The V and J genes are TRBV7-2 and TRBJ2-3; TRBD1 matches at 7 bases. This CDR3 comprises 15 residues. The junction had 7 bases not matched to a gene; V was cut back by 1 base and J by 6 bases. Germline V gives CDR1 SGHTA, CDR2 FQGNSA.

The chain is built from TRBV6-1 and TRBJ1-5; 7 nucleotides align to TRBD1. V was pared by 1 base and J by 4 bases, with 4 bases of the junction left unmatched. The CDR3 length is 15 residues. Germline-derived CDR1 and CDR2 are MNHNS and SASEGT. This CDR3 reads CASSEGGRGNQPQHF. As DNA, the CDR3 is TGTGCCAGCAGTGAAGGAGGCAGGGGGAATCAGCCCCAGCATTTT.

The chain is built from TRBV27 and TRBJ1-1; tentatively, D is TRBD1 (5 bases). V lost 1 base and J lost 1, with 10 bases in between. The germline gives CDR1 MNHEY, CDR2 SMNVEV (reference sequence). The CDR3 extends over 15 amino acids. The CDR3 region is CASSLFAQGNTEAFF. The CDR3 nucleotides read TGTGCCAGCAGTTTATTCGCGCAGGGGAACACTGAAGCTTTCTTT.

This clone came up once. This chain joins TRBV7-2 and TRBJ2-5; TRBD1 is a possible D gene (6 bases). Germline values: CDR1 SGHTA, CDR2 FQGNSA. The CDR3 totals 15 residues. Trimming took 5 bases from V and 4 from J, leaving 17 bases between them. The CDR3 region has the DNA TGTGCCAGCAGCCCATTATATGACAGGTCAGAGACCCAGTACTTC. Residues: CASSPLYDRSETQYF.

The chain recombines TRBV6-5 with TRBJ2-7, with D perhaps matching TRBD2 (6 bases). The CDR3 totals 15 residues. Trimming removed 2 bases from V and 3 bases from J, with 14 bases in between. The germline gives CDR1 MNHEY, CDR2 SVGAGI. Here the CDR3 DNA reads TGTGCCAGCAGTTACATCCGGGACGGGAGCTACGAGCAGTACTTC. Protein: CASSYIRDGSYEQYF.

The chain combines TRBV5-6 with TRBJ2-1, with 9 bases that match TRBD1. The CDR3 totals 18 residues. The germline V gene encodes CDR1 SGHDT and CDR2 YYEEEE. With V trimmed by 4 bases and J by 0 bases, 11 bases remained unmatched. This CDR3 reads CASSGGTGSLSSYNEQFF. CDR3 bases: TGTGCCAGCAGCGGAGGGACAGGGAGTTTAAGCTCCTACAATGAGCAGTTCTTC.

This clone was observed a few times. This CDR3 reads CASSHSDRLNTGELFF. The CDR3 DNA reads TGTGCCAGCAGTCATTCAGACAGGCTGAACACCGGGGAGCTGTTTTTT. The chain uses TRBV2 and TRBJ2-2; D is possibly TRBD1 (6 bases). The CDR3 covers 16 residues. V was trimmed by 5 bases and J by 1 base, leaving 14 bases between them. Per germline, CDR1 SNHLY and CDR2 FYNNEI. Full variable domain (rest looked up from reference TRBV2 and TRBJ2-2): EPEVTQTPSHQVTQMGQEVILRCVPISNHLYFYWYRQILGQKVEFLVSFYNNEISEKSEIFDDQFSVERPDGSNFTLKIRSTKLEDSAMYFCASSHSDRLNTGELFFGEGSRLTVL.

Here the CDR3 reads CASSLEGRKDEAFF. DNA of the CDR3: TGTGCCAGCAGTTTGGAGGGACGAAAGGATGAAGCTTTCTTT. V usage is TRBV28 and J usage is TRBJ1-1, with D perhaps TRBD1 (5 bases). Trimming stripped 3 bases from V and 7 bases from J, with 15 bases between. CDR1 MDHEN and CDR2 SYDVKM come from the germline V gene. The CDR3 has 14 residues.

CDR3 amino acids: CASSLIGGREVKGRNEQFF. The DNA of the CDR3 is TGTGCCAGCAGCTTGATTGGCGGGAGGGAGGTGAAGGGGAGAAATGAGCAGTTCTTC. The chain combines TRBV7-2 with TRBJ2-1, with 9 nucleotides matching TRBD2. The CDR3 length is 19 residues. CDR1 is SGHTA, CDR2 FQGNSA, per germline. The junction had 19 bases not matched to a gene; V was cut back by 3 bases and J by 7 bases. Drawing the rest from reference TRBV7-2 and TRBJ2-1, the complete variable domain is GAGVSQSPSNKVTEKGKDVELRCDPISGHTALYWYRQSLGQGLEFLIYFQGNSAPDKSGLPSDRFSAERTGGSVSTLTIQRTQQEDSAVYLCASSLIGGREVKGRNEQFFGPGTRLTVL.

The chain couples TRBV30 to TRBJ2-3; 7 positions agree with TRBD2. Germline V gives CDR1 GTSNPN, CDR2 SVGIG (reference sequence). There are 14 residues in the CDR3. V was pared by 8 bases and J by 5 bases, with 13 bases of the junction left unmatched. The CDR3 DNA sequence: TGTGCCGGGGACTCGGGAGCGGGGAGAGATACGCAGTATTTT. Protein sequence: CAGDSGAGRDTQYF.

V gene TRBV5-4 combines with J gene TRBJ1-2, with a possible D match to TRBD1 (6 bases). The V gene lost 2 bases and the J gene lost 7 bases, with 12 bases spanning the gap. The CDR3 extends over 13 amino acids. Germline CDR1 reads SGHNT; CDR2 reads YYREEE (reference sequence). The CDR3 loop is CASSLQGMGGYTF. In DNA form, the CDR3 reads TGTGCCAGCAGCTTACAGGGAATGGGTGGCTACACCTTC.

This clone was recorded a few times. This chain joins TRBV6-5 and TRBJ2-7, with D tentatively TRBD2 (6 bases). The germline V gene encodes CDR1 MNHEY and CDR2 SVGAGI. V lost 0 bases to trimming and J lost 2 bases, with 11 bases between them. The CDR3 sequence is 15 residues long. Here the CDR3 reads CASSYSGLNPYEQYF. The CDR3 nucleotides are TGTGCCAGCAGTTACTCGGGACTGAATCCCTACGAGCAGTACTTC.

The genes are TRBV15 and TRBJ2-5; 10 bases align to TRBD2. The CDR3 length is 17 residues. Looked up from germline, CDR1 is LNHNV and CDR2 is YYDKDF (reference sequence). Trimming at V came to 1 base and at J to 5 bases, leaving 10 bases not matched to a gene. CDR3 protein: CATSRGFASGSGETQYF. CDR3 DNA sequence: TGTGCCACCAGCAGAGGTTTCGCTAGCGGGAGTGGGGAGACCCAGTACTTC.

This clone was picked up a small number of times. This chain connects TRBV5-5 to TRBJ2-5; a weak D match, TRBD1 (6 bases). The ends were cut back, 6 bases at V and 3 bases at J, with 12 bases in the middle. The CDR3 covers 13 residues. CDR1 is SGHKS, CDR2 YYEKEE, per germline (reference sequence). CDR3 loop: CASIRDNEETQYF. CDR3 bases: TGTGCCAGCATCCGGGACAACGAAGAGACCCAGTACTTC.

The CDR3 sequence: CASSMILEDTQYF. DNA for the CDR3: TGCGCCAGCAGCATGATCCTAGAGGATACGCAGTATTTT. This chain links TRBV4-1 with TRBJ2-3; D uncertain. Germline V gene data show CDR1 as MGHRA and CDR2 as YSYEKL. CDR3 length equals 13 residues. V was cut by 5 bases and J by 6 bases, with 12 bases left in between.

This sequence joins TRBV6-5 and TRBJ1-1; D is undetermined. V lost 2 bases, J lost 0 bases, and 7 bases lay in between. The germline gives CDR1 MNHEY, CDR2 SVGAGI. This CDR3 has 14 amino acids. CDR3 nucleotide sequence: TGTGCCAGCAGTTACGGCAGTGTGAACACTGAAGCTTTCTTT. This encodes CASSYGSVNTEAFF.

The chain is built from TRBV19 and TRBJ2-7; 8 bases line up with TRBD1. The V and J ends lost 6 bases and 3 bases, in that order; junction bases with no gene match: 7. Germline-derived CDR1 and CDR2 are LNHDA and SQIVND (reference sequence). The CDR3 has 14 amino acids. Written as DNA, the CDR3 is TGTGCCAGTAGCCAGGGGACAGGCCTCTACGAGCAGTACTTC. Protein product: CASSQGTGLYEQYF.

The genes are TRBV6-5 and TRBJ2-7, with 7 positions matching TRBD1. CDR1 is MNHEY and CDR2 is SVGAGI in the germline V gene. This CDR3 has 14 amino acids. V was pared by 6 bases and J by 0 bases, with 5 bases of the junction left unmatched. The CDR3 DNA is TGTGCCAGCAGCCGGACAGGTCGCTCCTACGAGCAGTACTTC. Its protein is CASSRTGRSYEQYF.

V usage is TRBV6-1 and J usage is TRBJ1-4; D call uncertain. The CDR3 is made up of 15 amino acids. V lost 2 bases and J lost 7, with 14 bases in between. Looked up from germline, CDR1 is MNHNS and CDR2 is SASEGT. The CDR3 DNA sequence: TGTGCCAGCAGTGAATTCGAGGGATCGGGTGAAAAACTGTTTTTT. This codes for CASSEFEGSGEKLFF.

The rearrangement joins TRBV6-1 to TRBJ2-1, with 9 bases matching TRBD2. CDR1 is MNHNS and CDR2 is SASEGT in the germline V gene. V lost 6 bases and J lost 10; bases outside the gene matches: 4. The CDR3 loop spans 12 amino acids. The CDR3 coding sequence is TGTGCCAGCAGGCCCACTAGCGGGGAGCAGTTCTTC. Translated, it gives CASRPTSGEQFF.

As to this clone: This sample also contains other DNA sequences that code for the same CDR3. As DNA, the CDR3 is TGTGCCAGCAGCTTTAGCGGGGGGAGGGCCGAGCAGTACTTC. This codes for CASSFSGGRAEQYF. This chain connects TRBV7-9 to TRBJ2-7; 10 bases map to TRBD2. Per germline, CDR1 SEHNR and CDR2 FQNEAQ (reference sequence). This CDR3 comprises 14 residues. V was clipped by 3 bases and J by 6 bases; unmatched bases: 5.

The rearrangement joins TRBV4-1 to TRBJ1-4; D is unclear. The CDR3 is made up of 17 amino acids. V was trimmed by 0 bases and J by 0 bases, leaving 11 bases between them. From germline, CDR1 is MGHRA and CDR2 YSYEKL. The CDR3 here is CASSQDRLTTTNEKLFF. The CDR3 bases are TGCGCCAGCAGCCAAGATCGACTAACCACAACTAATGAAAAACTGTTTTTT.

This rearrangement joins TRBV14 to TRBJ2-2, with a possible D match to TRBD1 (5 bases). Germline lookup yields CDR1 SGHDN and CDR2 FVKESK. Trimming took off 0 bases at V and 7 bases at J, with 12 bases between the two ends. This CDR3 is built from 15 residues. The CDR3: CASSQEQGMIGELFF. The CDR3 DNA reads as TGTGCCAGCAGCCAAGAGCAGGGAATGATCGGGGAGCTGTTTTTT.

This chain uses TRBV7-9 with TRBJ1-1; D may be TRBD1 (5 bases). V dropped 0 bases and J dropped 10 bases, with 9 bases sitting between them. Germline V gene lookup returns CDR1 SEHNR and CDR2 FQNEAQ (reference sequence). The CDR3 length is 12 residues. Here the CDR3 DNA reads TGTGCCAGCAGCTTAGCATCAGGGTTAGCTTTCTTT. Amino acid sequence: CASSLASGLAFF.